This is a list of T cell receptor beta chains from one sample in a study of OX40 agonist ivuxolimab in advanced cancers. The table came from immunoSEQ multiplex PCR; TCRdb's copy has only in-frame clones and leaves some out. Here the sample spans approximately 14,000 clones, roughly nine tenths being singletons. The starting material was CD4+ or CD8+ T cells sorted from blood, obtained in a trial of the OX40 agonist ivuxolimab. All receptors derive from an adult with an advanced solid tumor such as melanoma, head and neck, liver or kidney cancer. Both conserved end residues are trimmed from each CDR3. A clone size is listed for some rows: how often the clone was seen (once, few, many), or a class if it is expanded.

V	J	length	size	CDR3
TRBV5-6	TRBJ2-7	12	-	ASSSQGLSYEQY
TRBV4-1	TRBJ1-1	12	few	ASSPGQANTEAF
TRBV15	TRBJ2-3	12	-	AVRASGSTDTQY
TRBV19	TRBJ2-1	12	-	ASSIVGILYEQF
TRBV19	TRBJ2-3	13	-	ASSIGGTSTDTQY
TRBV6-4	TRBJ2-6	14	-	ASSDSEQGGANVLT
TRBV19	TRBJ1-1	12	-	ASSLPGTATEAF
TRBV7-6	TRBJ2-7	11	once	ASRLAGEHEQY
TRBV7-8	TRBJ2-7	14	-	ASTPGGWRSSYEQY
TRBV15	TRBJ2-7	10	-	ATSRVDYEQY
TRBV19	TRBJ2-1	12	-	ASKGTGGFDEQF
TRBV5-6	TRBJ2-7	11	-	ASSPQISYEQY
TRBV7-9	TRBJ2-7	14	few	ASSSHRDRDAYEQY
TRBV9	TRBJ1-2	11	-	ASGPEANYGYT
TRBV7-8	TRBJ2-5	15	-	ASSTVEGTGGAETQY
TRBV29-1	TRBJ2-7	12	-	SVLGGRVPYEQY
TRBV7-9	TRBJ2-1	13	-	ASSPSGSPYNEQF
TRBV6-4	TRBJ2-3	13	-	ASSDENGPADTQY
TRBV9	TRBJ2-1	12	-	ASSEGPPGDEQF
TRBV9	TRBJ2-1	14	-	ASSETARESYNEQF
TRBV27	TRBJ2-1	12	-	ASGLAASYNEQF
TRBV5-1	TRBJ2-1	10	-	ASSLGVNEQF
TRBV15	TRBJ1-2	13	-	ATSSDTAPNYGYT
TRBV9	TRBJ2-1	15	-	ASSVLAGDETYNEQF
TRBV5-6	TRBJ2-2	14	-	ASSLEPGDDTGELF
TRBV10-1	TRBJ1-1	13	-	ATSPTGTGFAEAF
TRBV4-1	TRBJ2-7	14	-	ASSQGTSGVSYEQY